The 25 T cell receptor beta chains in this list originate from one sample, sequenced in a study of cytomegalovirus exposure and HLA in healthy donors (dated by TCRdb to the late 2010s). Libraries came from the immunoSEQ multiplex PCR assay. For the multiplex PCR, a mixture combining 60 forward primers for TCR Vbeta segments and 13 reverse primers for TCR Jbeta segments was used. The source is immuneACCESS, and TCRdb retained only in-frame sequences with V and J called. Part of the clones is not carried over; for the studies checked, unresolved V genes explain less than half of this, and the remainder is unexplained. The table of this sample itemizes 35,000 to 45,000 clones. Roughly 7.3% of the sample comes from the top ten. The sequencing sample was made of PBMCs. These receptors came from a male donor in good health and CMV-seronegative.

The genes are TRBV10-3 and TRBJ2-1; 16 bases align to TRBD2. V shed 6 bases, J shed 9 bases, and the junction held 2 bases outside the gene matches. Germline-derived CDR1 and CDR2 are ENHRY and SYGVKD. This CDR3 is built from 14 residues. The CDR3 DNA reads TGTGCCATCAGCGGGACTAGCGGGAGGGGTGAGCAGTTCTTC. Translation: CAISGTSGRGEQFF.

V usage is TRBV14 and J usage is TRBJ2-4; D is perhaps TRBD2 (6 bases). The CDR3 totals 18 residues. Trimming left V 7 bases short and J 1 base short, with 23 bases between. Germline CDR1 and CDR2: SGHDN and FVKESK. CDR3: CASNRGNSDGGAKNIQYF. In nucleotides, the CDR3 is TGTGCCAGCAACCGCGGGAATTCAGATGGTGGGGCCAAAAACATTCAGTACTTC. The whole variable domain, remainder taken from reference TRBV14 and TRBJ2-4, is EAGVTQFPSHSVIEKGQTVTLRCDPISGHDNLYWYRRVMGKEIKFLLHFVKESKQDESGMPNNRFLAERTGGTYSTLKVQPAELEDSGVYFCASNRGNSDGGAKNIQYFGAGTRLSVL.

CDR3 protein: CASSSFSGANVLTF. CDR3 nucleotide sequence: TGTGCCAGCAGTTCTTTCTCTGGGGCCAACGTCCTGACTTTC. The V gene is TRBV27, the J gene TRBJ2-6, with no clear D. Germline assignment: CDR1 MNHEY and CDR2 SMNVEV (reference sequence). The CDR3 spans 14 residues. V lost 4 bases to trimming and J lost 0 bases, with 4 bases between them.

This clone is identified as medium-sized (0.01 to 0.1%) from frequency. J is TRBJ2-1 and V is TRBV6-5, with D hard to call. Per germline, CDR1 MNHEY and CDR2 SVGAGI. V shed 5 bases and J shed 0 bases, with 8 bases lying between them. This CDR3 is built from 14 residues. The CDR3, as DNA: TGTGCCAGCAGTCCCTCGTTCTCCTACAATGAGCAGTTCTTC. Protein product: CASSPSFSYNEQFF.

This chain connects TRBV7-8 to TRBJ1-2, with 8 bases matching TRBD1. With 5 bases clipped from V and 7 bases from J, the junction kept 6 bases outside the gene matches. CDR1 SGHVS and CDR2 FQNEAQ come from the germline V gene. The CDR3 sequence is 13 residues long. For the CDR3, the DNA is TGTGCCAGCAGCGTGGACAGGGCGGCTGGCTACACCTTC. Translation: CASSVDRAAGYTF.

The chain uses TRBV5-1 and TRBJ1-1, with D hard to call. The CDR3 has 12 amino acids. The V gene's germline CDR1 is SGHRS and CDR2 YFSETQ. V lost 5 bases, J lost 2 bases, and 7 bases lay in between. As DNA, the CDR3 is TGCGCCAGCAGGGCGGGAAACACTGAAGCTTTCTTT. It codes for CASRAGNTEAFF.

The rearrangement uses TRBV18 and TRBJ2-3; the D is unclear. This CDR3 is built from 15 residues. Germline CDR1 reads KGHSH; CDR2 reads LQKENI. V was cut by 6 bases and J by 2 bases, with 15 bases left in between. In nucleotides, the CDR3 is TGTGCCAGCTCTCCCCAGGCCGGCAACACAGATACGCAGTATTTT. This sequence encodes CASSPQAGNTDTQYF.

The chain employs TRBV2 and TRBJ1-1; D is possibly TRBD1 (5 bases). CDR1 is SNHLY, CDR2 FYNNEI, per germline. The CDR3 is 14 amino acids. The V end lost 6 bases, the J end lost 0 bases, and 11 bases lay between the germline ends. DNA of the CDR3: TGTGCCAGCAGCCGGGACTACATGAACACTGAAGCTTTCTTT. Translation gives CASSRDYMNTEAFF.

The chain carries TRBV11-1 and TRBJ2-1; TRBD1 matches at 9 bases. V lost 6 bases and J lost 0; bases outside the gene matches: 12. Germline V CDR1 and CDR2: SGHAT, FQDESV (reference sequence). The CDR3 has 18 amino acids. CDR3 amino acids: CASRKGGQGTSSYNEQFF. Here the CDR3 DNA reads TGTGCCAGCAGAAAAGGGGGACAGGGCACTAGCTCCTACAATGAGCAGTTCTTC.

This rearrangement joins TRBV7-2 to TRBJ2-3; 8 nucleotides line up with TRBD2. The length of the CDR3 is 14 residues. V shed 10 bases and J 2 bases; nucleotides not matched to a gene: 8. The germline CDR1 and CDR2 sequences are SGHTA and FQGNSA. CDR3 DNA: TGTGCCACGCGACTAGCGCCCGTCACAGATACGCAGTATTTT. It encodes CATRLAPVTDTQYF.

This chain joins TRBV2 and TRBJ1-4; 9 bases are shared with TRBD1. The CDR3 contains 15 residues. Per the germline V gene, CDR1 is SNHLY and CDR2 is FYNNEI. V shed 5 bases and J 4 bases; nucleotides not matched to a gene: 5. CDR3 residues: CASSMDRGGNEKLFF. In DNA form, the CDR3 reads TGTGCCAGCAGTATGGACAGGGGAGGTAATGAAAAACTGTTTTTT.

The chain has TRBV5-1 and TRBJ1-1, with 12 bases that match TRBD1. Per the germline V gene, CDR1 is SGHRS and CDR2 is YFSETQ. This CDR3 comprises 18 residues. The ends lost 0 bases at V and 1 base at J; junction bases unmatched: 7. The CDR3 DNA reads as TGCGCCAGCAGCTTGGCCGTACGGGACAGGGGGCAGAACACTGAAGCTTTCTTT. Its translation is CASSLAVRDRGQNTEAFF.

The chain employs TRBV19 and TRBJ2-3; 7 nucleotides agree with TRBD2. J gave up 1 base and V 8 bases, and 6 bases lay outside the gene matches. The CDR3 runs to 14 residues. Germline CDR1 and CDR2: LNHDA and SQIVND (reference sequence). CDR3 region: CASGLGARTDTQYF. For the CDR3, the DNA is TGTGCCAGTGGACTAGGGGCCCGCACAGATACGCAGTATTTT. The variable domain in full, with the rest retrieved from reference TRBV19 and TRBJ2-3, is DGGITQSPKYLFRKEGQNVTLSCEQNLNHDAMYWYRQDPGQGLRLIYYSQIVNDFQKGDIAEGYSVSREKKESFPLTVTSAQKNPTAFYLCASGLGARTDTQYFGPGTRLTVL.

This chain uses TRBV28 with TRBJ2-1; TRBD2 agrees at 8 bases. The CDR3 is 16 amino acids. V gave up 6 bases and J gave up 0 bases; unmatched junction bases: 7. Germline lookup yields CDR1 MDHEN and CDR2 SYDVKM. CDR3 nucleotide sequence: TGTGCCAGCAGCCTTACTAGCGGAGACTCCTACAATGAGCAGTTCTTC. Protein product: CASSLTSGDSYNEQFF.

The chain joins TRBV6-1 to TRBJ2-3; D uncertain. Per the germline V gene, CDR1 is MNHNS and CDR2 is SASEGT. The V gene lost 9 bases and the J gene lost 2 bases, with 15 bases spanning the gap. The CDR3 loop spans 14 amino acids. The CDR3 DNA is TGTGCCAGTTACGACTCCGGTGACACAGATACGCAGTATTTT. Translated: CASYDSGDTDTQYF.

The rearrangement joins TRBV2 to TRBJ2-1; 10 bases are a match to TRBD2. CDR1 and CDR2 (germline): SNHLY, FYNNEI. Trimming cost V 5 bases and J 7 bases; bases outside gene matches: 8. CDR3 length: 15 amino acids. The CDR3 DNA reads TGTGCCAGCAGTCCTAGCGGGAGAGGGAGGAATGAGCAGTTCTTC. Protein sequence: CASSPSGRGRNEQFF.

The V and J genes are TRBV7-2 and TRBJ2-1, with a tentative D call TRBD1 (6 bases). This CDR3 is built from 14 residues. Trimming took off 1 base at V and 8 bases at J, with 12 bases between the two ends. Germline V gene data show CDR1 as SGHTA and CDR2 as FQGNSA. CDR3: CASSLGGPGYEQFF. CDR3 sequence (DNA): TGTGCCAGCAGCTTAGGGGGGCCGGGGTATGAGCAGTTCTTC.

The CDR3, as DNA: TGTGCCAGCATTGAGGACTGGGCCAAAAACATTCAGTACTTC. Translating gives CASIEDWAKNIQYF. The rearrangement links TRBV6-6 to TRBJ2-4; possible D gene TRBD2, 5 bases. The CDR3 runs to 14 residues. Germline V gene data show CDR1 as MNHNY and CDR2 as SVGAGI (reference sequence). The V and J ends lost 7 bases and 1 base respectively, with 11 bases between them.

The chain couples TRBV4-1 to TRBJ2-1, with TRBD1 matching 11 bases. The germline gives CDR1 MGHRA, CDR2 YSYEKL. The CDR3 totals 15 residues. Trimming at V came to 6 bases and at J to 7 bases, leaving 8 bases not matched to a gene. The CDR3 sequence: CASSYGQGAGNEQFF. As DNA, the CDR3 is TGCGCCAGCAGTTACGGACAGGGGGCGGGAAATGAGCAGTTCTTC.

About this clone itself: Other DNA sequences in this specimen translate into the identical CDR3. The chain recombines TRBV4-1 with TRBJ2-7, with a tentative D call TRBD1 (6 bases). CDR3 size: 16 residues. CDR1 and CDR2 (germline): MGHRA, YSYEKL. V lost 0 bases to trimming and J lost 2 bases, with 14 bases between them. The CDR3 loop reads CASSQDPRDTAYEQYF. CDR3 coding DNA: TGCGCCAGCAGCCAAGACCCCCGGGACACCGCCTACGAGCAGTACTTC.

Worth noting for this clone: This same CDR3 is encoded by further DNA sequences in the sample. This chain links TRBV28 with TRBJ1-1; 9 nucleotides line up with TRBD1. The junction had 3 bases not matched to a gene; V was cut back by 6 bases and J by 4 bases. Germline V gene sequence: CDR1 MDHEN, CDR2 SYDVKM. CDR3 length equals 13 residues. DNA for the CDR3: TGTGCCAGCAGCCGGGACAGGGTCACTGAAGCTTTCTTT. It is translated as CASSRDRVTEAFF.

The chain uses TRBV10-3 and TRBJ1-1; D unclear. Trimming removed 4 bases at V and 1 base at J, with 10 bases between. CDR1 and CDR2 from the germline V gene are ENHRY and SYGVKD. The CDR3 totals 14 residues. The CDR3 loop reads CAISARLENTEAFF. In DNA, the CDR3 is TGTGCCATCAGTGCGAGGTTAGAGAACACTGAAGCTTTCTTT.

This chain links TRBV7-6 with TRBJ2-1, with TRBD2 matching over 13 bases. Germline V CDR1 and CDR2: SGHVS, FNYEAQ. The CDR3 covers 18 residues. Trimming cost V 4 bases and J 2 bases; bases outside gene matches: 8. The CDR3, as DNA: TGTGCCAGCAGCTCGAGGACTAGCGGGAGTTTTGCCTACAATGAGCAGTTCTTC. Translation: CASSSRTSGSFAYNEQFF.

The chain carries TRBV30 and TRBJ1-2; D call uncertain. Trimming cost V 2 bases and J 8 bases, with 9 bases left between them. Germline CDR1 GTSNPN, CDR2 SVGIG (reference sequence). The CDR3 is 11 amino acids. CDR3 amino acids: CAWSSWLGYTF. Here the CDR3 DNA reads TGTGCCTGGAGTTCATGGCTGGGCTACACCTTC.

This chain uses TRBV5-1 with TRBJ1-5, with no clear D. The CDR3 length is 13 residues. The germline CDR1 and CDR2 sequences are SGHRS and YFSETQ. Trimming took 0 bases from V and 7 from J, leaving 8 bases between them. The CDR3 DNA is TGCGCCAGCAGCTTGGAGGGAGAGCAGCCCCAGCATTTT. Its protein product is CASSLEGEQPQHF. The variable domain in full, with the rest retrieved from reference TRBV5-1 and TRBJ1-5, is KAGVTQTPRYLIKTRGQQVTLSCSPISGHRSVSWYQQTPGQGLQFLFEYFSETQRNKGNFPGRFSGRQFSNSRSEMNVSTLELGDSALYLCASSLEGEQPQHFGDGTRLSIL.